These 4 T cell receptor beta chains originate from one sample sequenced in a study of T cell repertoires in cytomegalovirus infection (dated by TCRdb to about 2019). Their cognate antigens are unknown. The treatment or condition label of this sample denotes: in vitro stimulation with specific CMV peptide epitopes to enrich CMV-specific T cells. Sequencing used an Illumina HiSeq 1500. Using fastp trimming at Q25 and MiXCR clonotype assembly, TCRdb reanalyzed the public sequencing data and kept in-frame beta chains. CDR3 protein duplicates are merged, each entry listing the most common genes and DNA. The sample table shows around 750,000 distinct CDR3 sequences, and over 25% are seen once. Approximately 13% of the sample is held by the ten biggest clonotypes. The source material was cultured CD8+ T cells from PBMCs, sampled from culture after CMV antigen stimulation. These receptors all come from a human donor in good health (CMV status not recorded). Some clones in this sample may be carry-over from other donors' samples.

The V and J genes are TRBV5-1 and TRBJ2-7; D is uncertain. Germline values: CDR1 SGHRS, CDR2 YFSETQ. The CDR3 has 16 amino acids. The germline V and J ends were trimmed by 1 base and 2 bases, with 16 bases remaining between them. CDR3 amino acids: CASSLNPSVPTYEQYF. The CDR3 coding sequence is TGCGCCAGCAGCTTGAACCCCTCGGTACCAACCTACGAGCAGTACTTC.

This clonotype was detected once. The V and J genes are TRBV20-1 and TRBJ2-2; D may be TRBD2 (5 bases). Germline lookup yields CDR1 DFQATT and CDR2 SNEGSKA (reference sequence). The V gene lost 3 bases and the J gene lost 3 bases, with 23 bases spanning the gap. The CDR3 is made up of 18 amino acids. DNA for the CDR3: TGCAGTGCTAGGGGGTTAAGAGGGCCTTCGCAGTACACCGGGGAGCTGTTTTTT. Protein product: CSARGLRGPSQYTGELFF.

This clonotype was found a few times. This rearrangement joins TRBV27 to TRBJ2-3; TRBD1 might be the D (6 bases). V was pared by 5 bases and J by 4 bases, with 19 bases between. The germline V gene has CDR1 MNHEY and CDR2 SMNVEV (reference sequence). The CDR3 loop spans 16 amino acids. This CDR3 reads CASSHDGTSSADTQYF. DNA of the CDR3: TGTGCCAGCAGTCACGATGGGACATCCTCCGCAGATACGCAGTATTTT.

In its sample, this clonotype was seen a few times. The rearrangement joins TRBV27 to TRBJ1-1; 10 bases are a match to TRBD1. The CDR3 runs to 18 residues. CDR1 is MNHEY and CDR2 is SMNVEV in the germline V gene (reference sequence). Trimming cost V 5 bases and J 0 bases; bases outside gene matches: 12. The chain's CDR3 is CASSPYPDRGLLNTEAFF. CDR3 sequence (DNA): TGTGCCAGCAGTCCATACCCCGACAGGGGGCTATTGAACACTGAAGCTTTCTTT.